This T cell receptor beta chain is drawn from a study of response to subunit inactivated influenza vaccine. From the RT-PCR reads, TCRdb called clonotypes with MiXCR, one entry per CDR3 protein. The sample includes about 650,000 distinct CDR3 sequences, around 15% of them seen just once. The input for sequencing was PBMCs from blood, taken less than 15 days before vaccination. The receptor was derived from a man between 45 and 60 years old who received an inactivated influenza vaccine.

The CDR3 DNA reads TGTGCCAGCAGTGCACCTGGGACCGCCGAGCAGTACTTC. Protein sequence: CASSAPGTAEQYF. The rearrangement uses TRBV6-1 and TRBJ2-7; perhaps D is TRBD1 or TRBD2 (5 bases each). This CDR3 spans 13 amino acids. V was pared by 4 bases and J by 6 bases, with 13 bases between. CDR1 and CDR2 from the germline V gene are MNHNS and SASEGT.